One T cell receptor beta chain is described in this entry. A junction boundary mismatches the germline segment, possibly from a read error. CDR3 size: 14 residues. Germline lookup yields CDR1 SNHLY and CDR2 FYNNEI. This entry is derived from a study of T cell changes during pregnancy in multiple sclerosis. TCRdb keeps only in-frame clones here, not all; method: immunoSEQ multiplex PCR. The repertoire consists of some 71,000 clones, with about 91% occurring once and the leading ten covering around 0.3%. The rearrangement links TRBV2 to TRBJ2-3; 7 bases are shared with TRBD2. The clonotype originates from a female donor in good health, enrolled as a control in a pregnancy study. The source material was CD4+ T cells from peripheral blood mononuclear cells, sampled in the third trimester of pregnancy. The CDR3 spells CASLEFIGTRAGNF. CDR3 nucleotide sequence: TGTGCCAGCCTAGAGTTTATTGGGACCCGAGCGGGGAATTTT.